Each of the 20 T cell receptor beta chains below was sequenced from the same sample in a study of T cells in Graves' hyperthyroidism and ophthalmopathy. Amplification targeted TCR beta CDR3 regions from RNA transcripts. The HTBI primer set drove a first-round RT-PCR of the TCR CDR3. One entry per CDR3 protein results from TCRdb running MiXCR on the multiplex PCR reads. The sample carries approximately 200,000 distinct CDR3 sequences, approximately 16% recorded once. Material for sequencing was blood. These receptors were taken from a man aged 40-49 years with Graves' hyperthyroidism.

Many counts were recorded for this clonotype. V is TRBV6-1 and J is TRBJ2-7, with 11 bases matching TRBD1. This CDR3 is built from 14 residues. CDR1 is MNHNS, CDR2 SASEGT, per germline. Trimming removed 10 bases from V and 1 base from J; junction bases left unmatched: 6. The CDR3 region is CATCGDRGSYEQYF. CDR3 sequence (DNA): TGTGCCACGTGTGGGGACAGGGGGTCCTACGAGCAGTACTTC.

This clonotype has at least ten counts. V gene TRBV11-3 combines with J gene TRBJ1-1, with D possibly matching TRBD1 (6 bases). The germline V gene has CDR1 SGHNT and CDR2 YENEEA. Trimming cost V 1 base and J 7 bases, with 10 bases left between them. This CDR3 is 13 amino acids long. The CDR3 nucleotides are TGTGCCAGCAGCTTAGCCGACAGGAGTGAAGCTTTCTTT. Its protein is CASSLADRSEAFF.

This rearrangement joins TRBV4-3 to TRBJ2-6; 8 nucleotides agree with TRBD1. Germline V gives CDR1 LGHNA, CDR2 YSLEER. The CDR3 length is 18 residues. V was pared by 3 bases and J by 0 bases, with 7 bases of the junction left unmatched. The CDR3 DNA is TGCGCCAGCAGCCAGCTCCGGGACAGGAGCTCTGGGGCCAACGTCCTGACTTTC. This gives the protein CASSQLRDRSSGANVLTF.

This clonotype appeared many times. The V call is TRBV4-2, the J call TRBJ2-3, with D perhaps TRBD2 (6 bases). Trimming took 0 bases from V and 5 from J, leaving 15 bases between them. Germline values: CDR1 LGHNA, CDR2 YNFKEQ. The CDR3 sequence is 16 residues long. In nucleotides, the CDR3 is TGTGCCAGCAGCCAAGAGCCGGGGGTGAGAGGAGATACGCAGTATTTT. Amino acids: CASSQEPGVRGDTQYF.

This clonotype was observed at least ten times. The chain has TRBV9 and TRBJ1-4; TRBD1 is a possible D gene (6 bases). Germline CDR1 is SGDLS and CDR2 is YYNGEE. The CDR3 sequence is 16 residues long. The V gene lost 1 base and the J gene lost 0 bases, with 10 bases spanning the gap. CDR3 nucleotide sequence: TGTGCCAGCAGCGTATTCGGGGGCACAACTAATGAAAAACTGTTTTTT. It encodes CASSVFGGTTNEKLFF.

Concerning this clonotype itself: The junction differs from germline at one of its ends, possibly a read error. The CDR3 region has the DNA TGTGCCAGCAACAGACAATCCTCTGGAAACACCTTATATTTT. Amino acids: CASNRQSSGNTLYF. This chain links TRBV9 with TRBJ1-3, with no clear D. The CDR3 is 14 residues long. The germline gives CDR1 SGDLS, CDR2 YYNGEE.

This chain's CDR3 is CASKIGRQETQYF. CDR3 sequence (DNA): TGTGCCAGCAAGATAGGGAGACAAGAGACCCAGTACTTC. The chain has TRBV12-3 or TRBV12-4 and TRBJ2-5; the D gene is possibly TRBD2 (5 bases). V dropped 7 bases and J dropped 2 bases, with 11 bases sitting between them. This CDR3 spans 13 amino acids.

A word on this clonotype: A single base separates this from a much larger clone, so it may be a read error. The chain carries TRBV20-1 and TRBJ2-7; 15 nucleotides line up with TRBD2. CDR1 is DFQATT, CDR2 SNEGSKA, per germline (reference sequence). This CDR3 comprises 15 residues. The ends lost 4 bases at V and 8 bases at J; junction bases unmatched: 9. The CDR3 sequence: CSATEGLAGGPQQYF. The CDR3 nucleotides read TGCAGTGCTACCGAAGGACTAGCGGGGGGGCCTCAGCAGTACTTC.

This chain uses TRBV12-3 or TRBV12-4 with TRBJ1-2; D is unclear. Trimming removed 5 bases at V and 2 bases at J, with 9 bases between. The CDR3 has 13 residues. DNA of the CDR3: TGTGCCAGCAGTCCATACACCAACTATGGCTACACCTTC. It encodes CASSPYTNYGYTF.

This clonotype was picked up many times. The chain uses TRBV20-1 and TRBJ1-2; 11 bases map to TRBD1. In germline, CDR1 is DFQATT, CDR2 SNEGSKA (reference sequence). The J segment lost 0 bases and the V segment lost 3 bases, leaving 3 bases of the junction unmatched. This CDR3 spans 15 amino acids. The CDR3 DNA follows: TGCAGTGCTAGGGACAGGGGGCGAGCTAACTATGGCTACACCTTC. It is translated as CSARDRGRANYGYTF.

The rearrangement links TRBV9 to TRBJ2-1; 8 positions match TRBD2. The V segment lost 3 bases and the J segment 4 bases; nucleotides outside the gene matches: 6. The CDR3 sequence is 15 residues long. CDR1 and CDR2 (germline): SGDLS, YYNGEE. The CDR3 DNA reads TGTGCCAGCAGCGAGGGACTAGGACATTACAATGAGCAGTTCTTC. As protein: CASSEGLGHYNEQFF.

To note about this clonotype: This sequence may be a read error, since a much larger clone differs from it by one base. The final CDR3 position lacks the conserved phenylalanine or tryptophan, pointing to a likely read error. This chain links TRBV5-1 with TRBJ2-1; tentatively, D is TRBD1 (6 bases). This CDR3 comprises 14 residues. Germline V gene sequence: CDR1 SGHRS, CDR2 YFSETQ. The V end was cut by 4 bases, the J end by 5 bases, with 13 bases between. The CDR3 DNA follows: TGCGCCAGCAGCCCCGGGACACCAAACAATGAGCAGTTCTCC. Protein product: CASSPGTPNNEQFS.

The chain has TRBV4-2 and TRBJ2-2, with TRBD2 matching 8 bases. The CDR3 covers 18 residues. Germline assignment: CDR1 LGHNA and CDR2 YNFKEQ. V shed 0 bases and J 3 bases; nucleotides not matched to a gene: 9. CDR3 sequence reads: CASSQEGGGGLYTGELFF. CDR3 nucleotides: TGTGCCAGCAGCCAAGAGGGGGGCGGGGGGCTTTACACCGGGGAGCTGTTTTTT.

J is TRBJ2-3 and V is TRBV2; no definite D call. This CDR3 region has 12 residues. Germline CDR1 and CDR2: SNHLY and FYNNEI. The V end lost 5 bases, the J end lost 2 bases, and 5 bases lay between the germline ends. This CDR3 is CASSRVTDTQYF. CDR3 coding DNA: TGTGCCAGCAGTAGAGTCACAGATACGCAGTATTTT.

This clonotype showed up many times. This sequence joins TRBV30 and TRBJ1-1, with a possible D match to TRBD1 (5 bases). The CDR3 consists of 13 residues. The V end was cut by 8 bases, the J end by 0 bases, with 13 bases between. The V gene's germline CDR1 is GTSNPN and CDR2 SVGIG (reference sequence). The CDR3 loop is CALGAGMNTEAFF. For the CDR3, the DNA is TGTGCCCTAGGGGCGGGCATGAACACTGAAGCTTTCTTT.

The rearrangement links TRBV4-3 to TRBJ2-2; D is ambiguous. This CDR3 is 16 amino acids long. V dropped 0 bases and J dropped 1 base, with 9 bases sitting between them. Germline loops: CDR1 LGHNA, CDR2 YSLEER. CDR3 region: CASSQEVDRNTGELFF. In DNA, the CDR3 is TGCGCCAGCAGCCAAGAAGTCGACCGGAACACCGGGGAGCTGTTTTTT.

This clonotype was counted ten times or more. The chain is built from TRBV4-3 and TRBJ2-3; D gene unclear. The ends were cut back, 1 base at V and 4 bases at J, with 6 bases in the middle. The CDR3 is made up of 13 amino acids. CDR1 LGHNA and CDR2 YSLEER come from the germline V gene. The CDR3 DNA follows: TGCGCCAGCAGCCAAGGGTGGTCAGATACGCAGTATTTT. This codes for CASSQGWSDTQYF.

The sample holds many counts of this clonotype. The chain uses TRBV7-2 and TRBJ2-3; 9 bases match TRBD2. The germline CDR1 and CDR2 sequences are SGHTA and FQGNSA. The V gene end was trimmed by 1 base and the J gene end by 8 bases; junction bases not matched to a gene: 10. The CDR3 loop spans 16 amino acids. This chain's CDR3 is CASSLGGSGGEGTQYF. DNA of the CDR3: TGTGCCAGCAGCTTAGGTGGTAGCGGGGGAGAGGGTACGCAGTATTTT.

Ten or more counts support this clonotype. The chain combines TRBV10-2 with TRBJ1-1; 8 nucleotides line up with TRBD1. CDR3 length equals 13 residues. Germline CDR1 is WSHSY and CDR2 is SAAADI. The V gene end was trimmed by 5 bases and the J gene end by 5 bases; junction bases not matched to a gene: 4. CDR3 protein: CASSRRGRTEAFF. In nucleotides, the CDR3 is TGCGCCAGCAGTCGCAGGGGGCGAACTGAAGCTTTCTTT.

The V call is TRBV7-2, the J call TRBJ1-3, with D possibly TRBD1 on 5 matching bases. CDR1 and CDR2 from the germline V gene are SGHTA and FQGNSA. The V end lost 8 bases, the J end lost 4 bases, and 12 bases lay between the germline ends. The CDR3 totals 13 residues. Here the CDR3 reads CASAGRQGNTIYF. CDR3 coding DNA: TGTGCCAGCGCCGGGCGACAGGGAAACACCATATATTTT. Full variable domain (remainder filled in from reference TRBV7-2 and TRBJ1-3): GAGVSQSPSNKVTEKGKDVELRCDPISGHTALYWYRQSLGQGLEFLIYFQGNSAPDKSGLPSDRFSAERTGGSVSTLTIQRTQQEDSAVYLCASAGRQGNTIYFGEGSWLTVV.